This passage covers 24 T cell receptor beta chains from one sample sequenced in a study of shared clonotypes between healthy human individuals. Selected positively for CCR7 and CD45RO-negative, naive CD8 cells excluded terminally differentiated effector memory CD45RA+ cells. Measured with immunoSEQ multiplex PCR; TCRdb has only the in-frame clones, and not every one. The sample has about 590,000 clones; nearly 97% are singletons. Sequenced sample: naive CD8+ T cells sorted from blood. These receptors were obtained from a woman between 25 and 40 years old in good health.

The chain joins TRBV27 to TRBJ2-7, with D tentatively TRBD1 (6 bases). Trimming shortened V by 9 bases and J by 3 bases, and 12 bases separated the two germline ends. The CDR3 runs to 12 residues. Germline CDR1 MNHEY, CDR2 SMNVEV (reference sequence). The CDR3 nucleotides read TGTGCCAGTGGGACATCCCACTACGAGCAGTACTTC. As protein: CASGTSHYEQYF.

This clone was observed a single time. V gene TRBV10-2 combines with J gene TRBJ2-7, with TRBD2 matching over 10 bases. CDR1 is WSHSY and CDR2 is SAAADI in the germline V gene. J was trimmed by 2 bases and V by 7 bases; bases with no gene match: 14. The CDR3 spans 17 residues. The CDR3: CASTRWGLALSPYEQYF. DNA for the CDR3: TGCGCCAGCACCCGCTGGGGACTAGCGCTCTCACCCTACGAGCAGTACTTC.

This clone was detected once. The CDR3, as DNA: TGTGCCAGCAGCGCCGACCTGAGGGACGAGCAGTACTTC. Protein: CASSADLRDEQYF. The gene calls are TRBV5-5 and TRBJ2-7; D may be TRBD2 (5 bases). The length of the CDR3 is 13 residues. Per germline, CDR1 SGHKS and CDR2 YYEKEE (reference sequence). V was cut by 4 bases and J by 5 bases, with 13 bases left in between.

The chain carries TRBV27 and TRBJ2-7, with 8 bases aligning to TRBD2. After removal of 6 bases from V and 3 bases from J, the junction contained 4 bases not matched to a gene. The length of the CDR3 is 13 residues. Germline V gives CDR1 MNHEY, CDR2 SMNVEV (reference sequence). The CDR3 loop reads CASSHRGGYEQYF. The CDR3, as DNA: TGTGCCAGCAGCCACCGGGGGGGCTACGAGCAGTACTTC.

V gene TRBV28 combines with J gene TRBJ2-2; 8 bases align to TRBD2. The CDR3 has 16 residues. V trimming: 5 bases; J trimming: 4 bases; junction bases outside the gene matches: 9. CDR1 and CDR2 (germline): MDHEN, SYDVKM. CDR3 protein: CASSRRLAGSTGELFF. As DNA, the CDR3 is TGTGCCAGCAGTCGCCGTTTAGCGGGATCCACCGGGGAGCTGTTTTTT.

This chain uses TRBV5-6 with TRBJ2-7, with 9 bases aligning to TRBD2. The CDR3 has 16 residues. Germline trimming cut 1 base from V and 2 bases from J; bases unmatched to any gene: 7. Looked up from germline, CDR1 is SGHDT and CDR2 is YYEEEE. Here the CDR3 reads CASSLLLAGDTYEQYF. The DNA for the CDR3 is TGTGCCAGCAGCTTGCTTTTAGCGGGAGACACCTACGAGCAGTACTTC.

The J gene is TRBJ2-7, the V gene TRBV29-1; D ambiguous. This CDR3 comprises 13 residues. Germline CDR1 reads SQVTM; CDR2 reads ANQGSEA. V was trimmed by 6 bases and J by 0 bases, leaving 12 bases between them. This chain's CDR3 is CSVGRPSSYEQYF. The CDR3, as DNA: TGCAGCGTCGGACGGCCGAGCTCCTACGAGCAGTACTTC.

This clone was picked up one time. Other DNA sequences from this sample encode an identical CDR3 as well. The chain links TRBV5-6 to TRBJ2-2, with a possible D match to TRBD1 (5 bases). Germline V lookup: CDR1 SGHDT, CDR2 YYEEEE. V shed 2 bases and J shed 6 bases, with 8 bases lying between them. The CDR3 runs 13 residues. The CDR3 is CASSFGAPGELFF. The CDR3 coding sequence is TGTGCCAGCAGCTTTGGGGCCCCCGGGGAGCTGTTTTTT.

The V call is TRBV28, the J call TRBJ2-7, with 8 bases fitting TRBD2. Germline V lookup: CDR1 MDHEN, CDR2 SYDVKM. The CDR3 is 14 residues long. V dropped 6 bases and J dropped 5; count of bases not matched to a gene: 9. CDR3 loop: CASRESGSRDEQYF. The DNA for the CDR3 is TGTGCCAGCAGAGAGAGCGGGAGTCGGGACGAGCAGTACTTC. The full variable domain, in which reference TRBV28 and TRBJ2-7 provide the parts outside the CDR3, is DVKVTQSSRYLVKRTGEKVFLECVQDMDHENMFWYRQDPGLGLRLIYFSYDVKMKEKGDIPEGYSVSREKKERFSLILESASTNQTSMYLCASRESGSRDEQYFGPGTRLTVT.

This chain links TRBV13 with TRBJ2-7, with TRBD1 matching over 7 bases. Germline CDR1 PRHDT, CDR2 FYEKMQ (reference sequence). The CDR3 has 13 residues. V was pared by 5 bases and J by 1 base, with 2 bases of the junction left unmatched. This CDR3 is CASSIQGSYEQYF. CDR3 sequence (DNA): TGTGCCAGCAGCATACAGGGGTCCTACGAGCAGTACTTC. The full variable domain, rest sourced from reference TRBV13 and TRBJ2-7, is AAGVIQSPRHLIKEKRETATLKCYPIPRHDTVYWYQQGPGQDPQFLISFYEKMQSDKGSIPDRFSAQQFSDYHSELNMSSLELGDSALYFCASSIQGSYEQYFGPGTRLTVT.

The CDR3 reads CASSPSGSSYEQYF. For the CDR3, the DNA is TGTGCCAGCAGCCCTAGCGGGAGCTCCTACGAGCAGTACTTC. The gene calls are TRBV6-4 and TRBJ2-7; 10 bases map to TRBD2. The CDR3 totals 14 residues. Germline CDR1 is MRHNA and CDR2 is SNTAGT. The trim removed 6 bases at V and 0 bases at J, leaving 2 bases unmatched.

The sample holds one count of this clone. The chain is built from TRBV13 and TRBJ2-1; 11 bases agree with TRBD2. Per germline, CDR1 PRHDT and CDR2 FYEKMQ (reference sequence). The trim removed 5 bases at V and 5 bases at J, leaving 11 bases unmatched. This CDR3 region has 17 residues. CDR3: CASSPSLAGGPHNEQFF. In DNA, the CDR3 is TGTGCCAGCAGCCCCTCATTAGCGGGAGGGCCCCACAATGAGCAGTTCTTC.

The chain joins TRBV11-2 to TRBJ1-1, with no clear D. The CDR3 spans 16 residues. Trimming cost V 1 base and J 2 bases, with 14 bases left between them. CDR1 and CDR2 from the germline V gene are SGHAT and FQNNGV. The CDR3 DNA reads as TGTGCCAGCAGCTTAGGCGGGGTCCGGAGTAACACTGAAGCTTTCTTT. Translating gives CASSLGGVRSNTEAFF.

The V call is TRBV28, the J call TRBJ2-7; 11 bases match TRBD1. J lost 4 bases, V lost 3 bases, and 5 bases had no gene match. This CDR3 has 15 residues. Germline V gives CDR1 MDHEN, CDR2 SYDVKM. The CDR3 nucleotides read TGTGCCAGCAGTTTTGGACAGGGGGCTCTTTACGAGCAGTACTTC. Translation gives CASSFGQGALYEQYF.

The CDR3 here is CASADSSYEQYF. CDR3 coding DNA: TGTGCCAGCGCGGACTCCTCCTACGAGCAGTACTTC. This rearrangement joins TRBV28 to TRBJ2-5; maybe TRBD2 (5 bases). The J call is uncertain, as TRBJ2-7 better fits the DNA end. The CDR3 has 12 residues. In germline, CDR1 is MDHEN, CDR2 SYDVKM.

The chain is built from TRBV2 and TRBJ2-5; tentatively, D is TRBD2 (6 bases). Germline V gene sequence: CDR1 SNHLY, CDR2 FYNNEI. There are 13 residues in the CDR3. Trimming took off 3 bases at V and 5 bases at J, with 10 bases between the two ends. The CDR3 spells CASSDLAQETQYF. In DNA form, the CDR3 reads TGTGCCAGCAGTGATCTAGCGCAGGAGACCCAGTACTTC.

This CDR3 reads CASSYIAGGQETQYF. CDR3 DNA: TGTGCCAGCAGTTATATCGCGGGAGGCCAAGAGACCCAGTACTTC. The V gene is TRBV28, the J gene TRBJ2-5; 8 bases are a match to TRBD2. After removal of 4 bases from V and 1 base from J, the junction contained 5 bases not matched to a gene. CDR1 and CDR2 from the germline V gene are MDHEN and SYDVKM. The CDR3 loop spans 15 amino acids. Full variable domain (remainder filled in from reference TRBV28 and TRBJ2-5): DVKVTQSSRYLVKRTGEKVFLECVQDMDHENMFWYRQDPGLGLRLIYFSYDVKMKEKGDIPEGYSVSREKKERFSLILESASTNQTSMYLCASSYIAGGQETQYFGPGTRLLVL.

This chain connects TRBV7-9 to TRBJ2-1; 7 nucleotides agree with TRBD2. The V segment lost 1 base and the J segment 5 bases; nucleotides outside the gene matches: 11. Germline-derived CDR1 and CDR2 are SEHNR and FQNEAQ (reference sequence). This CDR3 has 17 amino acids. The chain's CDR3 is CASSLDEQGGNDNEQFF. CDR3 DNA sequence: TGTGCCAGCAGCTTAGATGAGCAGGGAGGGAACGACAATGAGCAGTTCTTC.

Note on this clone: This same CDR3 is encoded by further DNA sequences in the sample. This sequence joins TRBV5-1 and TRBJ1-5; TRBD1 is a possible D gene (6 bases). Trimming removed 0 bases at V and 6 bases at J, with 10 bases between. Germline V gene data show CDR1 as SGHRS and CDR2 as YFSETQ. CDR3 length: 14 amino acids. The CDR3 DNA reads TGCGCCAGCAGCTTGGAGGGGGGAACTCAGCCCCAGCATTTT. Protein product: CASSLEGGTQPQHF.

The chain combines TRBV7-9 with TRBJ1-1; 9 bases agree with TRBD1. Germline values: CDR1 SEHNR, CDR2 FQNEAQ (reference sequence). CDR3 length equals 14 residues. Trimming took 7 bases from V and 3 from J; bases not matched to a gene: 6. CDR3 loop: CASTNRGRDTEAFF. CDR3 DNA sequence: TGTGCCAGCACCAACAGGGGGCGAGACACTGAAGCTTTCTTT.

The chain carries TRBV25-1 and TRBJ1-3; 8 bases are a match to TRBD1. CDR1 is MGHDK, CDR2 SYGVNS, per germline. This CDR3 is built from 13 residues. V was pared by 9 bases and J by 4 bases, with 5 bases of the junction left unmatched. The CDR3 nucleotides are TGTGCCAGGCTGGGACAGGTGGGAAACACCATATATTTT. It is translated as CARLGQVGNTIYF.

The chain uses TRBV7-6 and TRBJ2-7; no definite D call. This CDR3 has 14 residues. Germline values: CDR1 SGHVS, CDR2 FNYEAQ. V was pared by 2 bases and J by 0 bases, with 8 bases between. CDR3: CASSLSPVSYEQYF. The CDR3 DNA sequence: TGTGCCAGCAGCTTATCCCCCGTCTCCTACGAGCAGTACTTC.

This chain connects TRBV9 to TRBJ2-3, with D uncertain. From germline, CDR1 is SGDLS and CDR2 YYNGEE. V was shortened by 0 bases and J by 0 bases, with 11 bases between the two germline ends. This CDR3 is 16 amino acids long. The CDR3: CASSVEDWTSTDTQYF. In nucleotides, the CDR3 is TGTGCCAGCAGCGTAGAGGATTGGACCAGCACAGATACGCAGTATTTT.

The CDR3 here is CASSLNSNEKLFF. CDR3 nucleotides: TGTGCCAGCAGCTTGAACAGTAATGAAAAACTGTTTTTT. The chain carries TRBV7-8 and TRBJ1-4; D not certain. The germline V and J ends were trimmed by 3 bases and 4 bases, with 6 bases remaining between them. This CDR3 has 13 amino acids. Germline values: CDR1 SGHVS, CDR2 FQNEAQ.